This T cell receptor (beta chain) was recovered during a study of T cells in Graves' hyperthyroidism and ophthalmopathy. It was considered stable Graves' hyperthyroidism when ophthalmopathy did not progress within 18 months. The study excluded patients with uncontrolled infection, other autoimmune disease, pregnancy or lactation. Findings of the study overall: Within blood appeared most thyroid clonotypes that had expanded above 0.001. The model made its ophthalmopathy prediction, and onset followed a median approximately six months later.

Amplification targeted TCR beta CDR3 regions from RNA transcripts. Researchers ran a first-round RT-PCR on the TCR CDR3 using the HTBI primer set. Each CDR3 protein is one row after TCRdb ran MiXCR on the multiplex PCR reads. The sample lists hundreds of thousands of distinct CDR3 sequences, roughly 17% occurring once. CDR1 is SGHAT and CDR2 is FQNNGV in the germline V gene. V was pared by 2 bases and J by 4 bases, with 5 bases of the junction left unmatched. CDR3 length equals 15 residues. This clonotype was detected only a few times. Its antigen is not known. The J gene is TRBJ1-1, the V gene TRBV11-2, with 9 bases matching TRBD1. The receptor was isolated from a woman under 30 with Graves' hyperthyroidism. Sequencing input: blood. The CDR3 is CASSLWTGVSTEAFF. The CDR3 DNA reads TGTGCCAGCAGCTTATGGACAGGGGTGAGCACTGAAGCTTTCTTT.